The clone carrying this T cell receptor beta chain was seen many times. TCRdb independently ran MiXCR on the 5' RACE reads; one entry per CDR3 protein. The sample carries 35,000 to 45,000 distinct CDR3 sequences, 3% to 4.5% recorded once. V shed 1 base and J shed 10 bases, with 11 bases lying between them. The CDR3 covers 13 residues. CDR1 is LGHDT and CDR2 is YNNKEL in the germline V gene (reference sequence). These data belong to a study of early T cells in non-severe SARS-CoV-2 infection. The chain uses TRBV3-1 and TRBJ2-1; a possible D gene is TRBD2 (5 bases). Sequencing was performed on whole blood. This receptor was obtained from an adult who was a healthcare worker with PCR-confirmed SARS-CoV-2 infection or an uninfected control (not recorded which). Here the CDR3 reads CASSQGSGGEQFF. Written as DNA, the CDR3 is TGTGCCAGCAGCCAAGGCTCCGGAGGCGAGCAGTTCTTC.